The rows below give T cell receptor beta chains drawn from one sample of a study of T cells after yellow fever vaccination. TCRdb reprocessed the 5' RACE reads via MiXCR and lists one record per CDR3 protein. In the table there are 610,000 or so distinct CDR3 sequences, over 9% of which are singletons. This specimen consisted of PBMCs, obtained on the day of the yellow fever booster vaccination. These receptors all come from a man aged 30-40 years who received the YFV17D yellow fever vaccine. Both conserved end residues are part of each CDR3. Each record gives: D gene, J gene, V gene, clone size, CDR3 DNA, CDR3 protein. The D gene is left open where the match is weak. Part of the rows lack a size; the others show once, few, many or a class for expanded clones.

d_gene: TRBD2; j_gene: TRBJ2-7; v_gene: TRBV6-2/TRBV6-3; abundance: NA; CDR3nt: TGTGCCAGCAGCCCCCCCAGGGGACTAGCGGGAGTTGGCGAGCAGTACTTC; CDR3aa: CASSPPRGLAGVGEQYF
d_gene: NA; j_gene: TRBJ2-2; v_gene: TRBV6-5; abundance: few; CDR3nt: TGTGCCAGCATAGCAGGGCCCGGGGAGCTGTTTTTT; CDR3aa: CASIAGPGELFF
d_gene: TRBD1; j_gene: TRBJ1-1; v_gene: TRBV4-2; abundance: many; CDR3nt: TGTGCCAGCAGCCGAGGACAGGGAGACACTGAAGCTTTCTTT; CDR3aa: CASSRGQGDTEAFF
d_gene: NA; j_gene: TRBJ1-2; v_gene: TRBV7-2; abundance: NA; CDR3nt: TGTGCCAGCAGTCGGAGCGACTATGGCTACACCTTC; CDR3aa: CASSRSDYGYTF
d_gene: NA; j_gene: TRBJ2-7; v_gene: TRBV7-6; abundance: few; CDR3nt: TGTGCCAGCAGCTTAGAGGACCGGACCTACGAGCAGTACTTC; CDR3aa: CASSLEDRTYEQYF
d_gene: NA; j_gene: TRBJ2-7; v_gene: TRBV6-5; abundance: NA; CDR3nt: TGTGCCAGCGGCGGCAGGCTGGACGAGCAGTACTTC; CDR3aa: CASGGRLDEQYF
d_gene: NA; j_gene: TRBJ2-3; v_gene: TRBV7-2; abundance: many; CDR3nt: TGTGCCAGCAGCACCACTAGCACAGATACGCAGTATTTT; CDR3aa: CASSTTSTDTQYF
d_gene: NA; j_gene: TRBJ2-3; v_gene: TRBV5-1; abundance: NA; CDR3nt: TGCGCCAGCAGCTTGGTTCCAGGCTCAGGGGATACGCAGTATTTT; CDR3aa: CASSLVPGSGDTQYF
d_gene: NA; j_gene: TRBJ2-1; v_gene: TRBV20-1; abundance: NA; CDR3nt: TGCAGTGCTAGTTCGGGAGACCGCCCTACATTCTTC; CDR3aa: CSASSGDRPTFF
d_gene: NA; j_gene: TRBJ2-1; v_gene: TRBV20-1; abundance: few; CDR3nt: TGCAGTGCTAGCGGACTCTTGGGAAACAACAATGAGCAGTTCTTC; CDR3aa: CSASGLLGNNNEQFF
d_gene: NA; j_gene: TRBJ2-1; v_gene: TRBV4-2; abundance: NA; CDR3nt: TGTGCCAGGGGCCGGCGAAGGGCGCAGAGCTCCTACAATGAGCAGTTCTTC; CDR3aa: CARGRRRAQSSYNEQFF
d_gene: NA; j_gene: TRBJ2-7; v_gene: TRBV6-2/TRBV6-3; abundance: NA; CDR3nt: TGTGCCAGCAGCACCGGGAGTACCTACGAGCAGTACTTC; CDR3aa: CASSTGSTYEQYF
d_gene: NA; j_gene: TRBJ1-2; v_gene: TRBV6-5; abundance: NA; CDR3nt: TGTGCCAGCAGTTACTCAAACAGCAACTATGGCTACACCTTC; CDR3aa: CASSYSNSNYGYTF
d_gene: TRBD2; j_gene: TRBJ2-1; v_gene: TRBV9; abundance: NA; CDR3nt: TGTGCCAGCAGCGTGACTAGCGGGAGATCGGGCTACAATGAGCAGTTCTTC; CDR3aa: CASSVTSGRSGYNEQFF
d_gene: NA; j_gene: TRBJ2-7; v_gene: TRBV1; abundance: NA; CDR3nt: TGCACCAGCAGCCAAACCACAGGGAACTTTGGATTCTACGAGCAGTACTTC; CDR3aa: CTSSQTTGNFGFYEQYF
d_gene: NA; j_gene: TRBJ2-5; v_gene: TRBV20-1; abundance: few; CDR3nt: TGCAGTGCTAGAGGAAATACACCACAAGAGACCCAGTACTTC; CDR3aa: CSARGNTPQETQYF
d_gene: NA; j_gene: TRBJ1-1; v_gene: TRBV29-1; abundance: NA; CDR3nt: TGCAGCGTTTACAGGGACACTGAAGCTTTCTTT; CDR3aa: CSVYRDTEAFF
d_gene: TRBD2; j_gene: TRBJ2-7; v_gene: TRBV11-2; abundance: few; CDR3nt: TGTGCCAGCAGCTTAGTGTCGGCTAGCGGGAGTGGGAACGAGCAGTACTTC; CDR3aa: CASSLVSASGSGNEQYF
d_gene: NA; j_gene: TRBJ2-3; v_gene: TRBV24-1; abundance: NA; CDR3nt: TGTGCCACCAGTGATTCGGGGGAGATCACAGATACGCAGTATTTT; CDR3aa: CATSDSGEITDTQYF
d_gene: NA; j_gene: TRBJ1-2; v_gene: TRBV5-6; abundance: NA; CDR3nt: TGTGCCAGCAGCCGTATTAGGGTTAACTATGGCTACACCTTC; CDR3aa: CASSRIRVNYGYTF
d_gene: NA; j_gene: TRBJ2-5; v_gene: TRBV20-1; abundance: NA; CDR3nt: TGCAGTGCTGAGACTAGACTGTACCAAGAGACCCAGTACTTC; CDR3aa: CSAETRLYQETQYF
d_gene: NA; j_gene: TRBJ2-1; v_gene: TRBV6-2/TRBV6-3; abundance: NA; CDR3nt: TGTGCCAGCAGCTCGGAGCCGGGGGGCTGGAATGAGCAGTTCTTC; CDR3aa: CASSSEPGGWNEQFF
d_gene: TRBD2; j_gene: TRBJ2-1; v_gene: TRBV20-1; abundance: NA; CDR3nt: TGCAGTGCTAGTAGCCTAGCGGGTCTCAATGAGCAGTTCTTC; CDR3aa: CSASSLAGLNEQFF
d_gene: NA; j_gene: TRBJ2-1; v_gene: TRBV7-2; abundance: many; CDR3nt: TGTGCCAGCAGCTTAGGGGGAACAGGGAATGAGCAGTTCTTC; CDR3aa: CASSLGGTGNEQFF
d_gene: NA; j_gene: TRBJ2-1; v_gene: TRBV15; abundance: few; CDR3nt: TGTGCCACCAGCAAAAACCCGACAGTCAATGAGCAGTTCTTC; CDR3aa: CATSKNPTVNEQFF
d_gene: TRBD2; j_gene: TRBJ2-1; v_gene: TRBV5-1; abundance: many; CDR3nt: TGCGCCAGCAGCTTGATGGCGGGAGGGTACAATGAGCAGTTCTTC; CDR3aa: CASSLMAGGYNEQFF